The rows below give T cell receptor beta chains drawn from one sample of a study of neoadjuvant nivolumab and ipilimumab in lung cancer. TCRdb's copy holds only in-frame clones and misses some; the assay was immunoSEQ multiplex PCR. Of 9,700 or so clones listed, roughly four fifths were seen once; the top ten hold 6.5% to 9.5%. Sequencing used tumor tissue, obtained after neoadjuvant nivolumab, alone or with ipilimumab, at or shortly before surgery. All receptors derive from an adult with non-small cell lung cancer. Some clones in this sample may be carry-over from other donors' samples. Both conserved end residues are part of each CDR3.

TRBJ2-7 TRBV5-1 CASSWGDRDGYEQYF
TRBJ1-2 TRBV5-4 CASGGNWSYGYTF
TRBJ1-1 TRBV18 CASSLTTGSETEAFF
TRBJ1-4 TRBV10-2 CASSGLLEDEKLFF
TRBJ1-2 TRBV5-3 CARSLVTGETNYGYTF
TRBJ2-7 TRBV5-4 CASSSGLAGGWSYEQYF
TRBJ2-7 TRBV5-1 CASSLTAYEQYF
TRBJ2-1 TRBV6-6 CATTPGQSSYNEQFF
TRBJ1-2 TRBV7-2 CASSLSPGQARGYGYTF
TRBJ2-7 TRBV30 CAWSVLTSSGEQYF
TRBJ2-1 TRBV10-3 CAISESGDLATLAYNEQFF
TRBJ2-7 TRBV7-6 CASSPLSGSAFTYEQYF
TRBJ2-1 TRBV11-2 CASSRESSGYNEQFF
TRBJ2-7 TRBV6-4 CASSGTGGFLYEQYF
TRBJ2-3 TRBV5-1 CASSLVLEDTQYF
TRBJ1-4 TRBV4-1 CASSQIQGAEDEKLFF
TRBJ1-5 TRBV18 CASSPVQDSNQPQHF
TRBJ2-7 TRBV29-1 CSVERREGFSYEQYF
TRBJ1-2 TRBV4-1 CASSQGPGQGDYGYTF
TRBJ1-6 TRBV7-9 CASSSLAPESPLHF
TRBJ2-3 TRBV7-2 CASSWGPRADTQYF
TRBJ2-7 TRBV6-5 CASSTTTGEQYF
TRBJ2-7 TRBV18 CASSPVRYEQYF
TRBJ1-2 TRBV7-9 CASSLVGYYGYTF
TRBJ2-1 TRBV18 CASSPPKILSSYNEQFF
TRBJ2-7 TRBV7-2 CASSRRGADEQYF
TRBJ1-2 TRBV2 CASGVNYGYTF
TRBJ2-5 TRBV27 CASSARWGRETQYF
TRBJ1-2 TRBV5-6 CASSPLQGGSYGYTF
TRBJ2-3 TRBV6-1 CASSGRGAITDTQYF
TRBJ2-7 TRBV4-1 CASSQGLAYEQYF
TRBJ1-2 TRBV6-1 CASSAVTGTANDGYTF
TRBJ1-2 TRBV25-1 CASRGQPYGYTF
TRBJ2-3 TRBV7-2 CASRVAGSSTDTQYF
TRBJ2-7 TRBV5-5 CASSLAPPSYEQYF
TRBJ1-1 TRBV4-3 CASSQFRQVLNTEAFF
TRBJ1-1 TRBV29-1 CSVVRTGVGAEAFF
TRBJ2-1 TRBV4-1 CASSRRGDNEQFF
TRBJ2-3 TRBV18 CASSPWSGGATDTQYF
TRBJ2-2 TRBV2 CATLDRNTGELFF
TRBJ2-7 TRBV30 CAWRGGGSEQYF
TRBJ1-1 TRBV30 CAWSRQAGTEAFF
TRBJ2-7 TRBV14 CARGGEQYF
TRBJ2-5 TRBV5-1 CASSPMLAGGLETQYF
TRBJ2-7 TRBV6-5 CASSYSRPDTYEQYF
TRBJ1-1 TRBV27 CASSRAGTGGTEAFF
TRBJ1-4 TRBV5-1 CASSVFSTNEKLFF
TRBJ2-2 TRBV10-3 CAIRDRGGPGELFF
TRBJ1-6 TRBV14 CASSQVSNSPLHF
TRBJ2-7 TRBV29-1 CSTSSGSQTSYEQYF
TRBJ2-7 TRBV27 CASSPLRGPYEQYF
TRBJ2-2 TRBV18 CASSPGGNTGELFF
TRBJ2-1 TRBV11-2 CASSQPGLAGVYNEQFF
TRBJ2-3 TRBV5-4 CASSKRGTDTQYF
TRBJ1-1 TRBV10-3 CAISDRGQINTEAFF
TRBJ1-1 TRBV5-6 CASSWDRVNTEAFF
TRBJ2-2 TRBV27 CASSTGPNTGELFF
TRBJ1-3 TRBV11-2 CASNPGGAGGNTIYF
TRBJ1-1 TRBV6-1 CATFRWGLGNTEAFF
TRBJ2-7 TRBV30 CAWSVGQGWNEQYF